These 3 T cell receptor beta chains were all obtained from the same sample, sequenced in a study of blood T cell repertoires in COVID-19. The table came from immunoSEQ multiplex PCR; TCRdb's copy has only in-frame clones and leaves some out. The sample lists about 180,000 clones, under 85% occurring once. The specimen sequenced was peripheral blood. Receptors originate from a woman aged 80 or over with acute or convalescent COVID-19.

The chain links TRBV11-2 to TRBJ1-6, with no clear D. CDR1 is SGHAT and CDR2 is FQNNGV in the germline V gene. Trimming left V 4 bases short and J 1 base short, with 11 bases between. This CDR3 contains 16 residues. The CDR3 here is CASSSPPGSYNSPLHF. In DNA form, the CDR3 reads TGTGCCAGCAGCTCCCCCCCGGGGTCCTATAATTCACCCCTCCACTTT.

The rearrangement joins TRBV19 to TRBJ1-2; tentative D call: TRBD1 (6 bases). Trimming shortened V by 7 bases and J by 3 bases, and 18 bases separated the two germline ends. Germline V gene data show CDR1 as LNHDA and CDR2 as SQIVND (reference sequence). The CDR3 spans 15 residues. Here the CDR3 DNA reads TGTGCCAGTACCCAACCGGGACATCGGGACTATGGCTACACCTTC. Its translation is CASTQPGHRDYGYTF.

The gene calls are TRBV19 and TRBJ1-2; TRBD1 is a possible D gene (6 bases). Trimming shortened V by 4 bases and J by 8 bases, and 11 bases separated the two germline ends. The CDR3 consists of 12 residues. Germline-derived CDR1 and CDR2 are LNHDA and SQIVND (reference sequence). CDR3 nucleotide sequence: TGTGCCAGTAGTAATACAGGGCTGGGCTACACCTTC. Its protein product is CASSNTGLGYTF.